Below, one TCR beta chain is given with its context. Its antigen is currently not known. No much larger clone is present one base from it, and per-base qualities are unavailable. These data are taken from a study of pediatric ulcerative colitis (dated by TCRdb to 2018 to 2020). For the wider study: Of the ulcerative colitis patients, about 7 had pancolitis and two had left-sided colitis, and histology in every patient was consistent with ulcerative colitis. From nine newly diagnosed, treatment-naive pediatric ulcerative colitis patients and a few non-IBD control children, paired blood and rectal samples were collected. The Pediatric Ulcerative Colitis Activity Index classified a couple of patients as having mild disease, several as having moderate disease and three as having acute severe colitis.

Study-wide findings and limitations: For technical reasons, the blood samples of a couple of patients yielded substantially fewer templates, so those samples were excluded from the blood-rectal overlap analysis. The healthy control group was small, with only a few individuals. A couple of rectal CDR3 clonotypes were present in all ulcerative colitis patients and in none of the controls. Rectal repertoire features separated controls, mild-moderate and acute severe colitis patients; acute severe colitis showed reduced rectal diversity due to clonal expansions. Autologous blood-rectal clonal overlap was significantly higher in ulcerative colitis patients than in controls, suggesting increased T cell trafficking to inflamed tissue. Because repertoires were derived from total lymphocyte DNA, patterns in rare subsets such as regulatory T cells may not have been reflected.

Using the immunoSEQ TRB Survey service, rearranged CDR3 beta regions were amplified from genomic DNA with multiplex V and J primers. Survey-level sequencing depth of up to 500,000 reads per sample was used to keep depth equal across samples. Libraries were purified, pooled and sequenced on Illumina technology. For the original study's pipeline: Productive clonality, sample overlap, pairwise scatters, CDR3 beta length, V/D/J gene usage and productiveness were all assessed with the immunoSEQ online tools. Calculated diversity was the number of unique rearrangements divided by total templates times 100; Shannon and Simpson indices were also computed. Z-score normalized data were analyzed by principal component analysis with the R prcomp function and the ggbiplot package. Morisita's index was used to quantify the clonal overlap between blood and rectum within each subject. Not all clones reach the TCRdb copy of this immuneACCESS table, which keeps in-frame sequences only. Checked studies attribute under half of the gap to unresolved V genes and leave the rest unexplained. V and J calls and clone size are as listed in that table; D and trimming were resolved from the DNA. For this sample the table gives around 61,000 clones, of which 70% to 90% were detected only once. Nearly 3.5% of the sample goes to the ten largest clones.

No immunosuppressive medication had been given to the ulcerative colitis patients before the diagnostic colonoscopy. Blood was sampled at the same time as the colonoscopy. The Wizard kit (Promega) was used to extract genomic DNA from blood and intestinal samples. There are 15 amino acids in the CDR3, from cysteine to phenylalanine inclusive. The retained sequence is limited to the CDR3, 45 bases, with the frame set at the first base. Taken from the germline V gene, the CDR1 and CDR2 loops are SGHNT and YENEEA. V and J are truncated by 6 bases and 3 bases respectively, leaving an intervening sequence of 14 bases.

The sequenced sample was blood. This TCR derives from a boy younger than 18 with severe ulcerative colitis. The chain is made from TRBV11-3 and TRBJ2-2; TRBD2 could be the D gene, as 6 bases match. This receptor carries the CDR3 CASSFPGLYTGELFF. In nucleotide form, the sequence is TGTGCCAGCAGTTTCCCGGGACTTTACACCGGGGAGCTGTTTTTT.